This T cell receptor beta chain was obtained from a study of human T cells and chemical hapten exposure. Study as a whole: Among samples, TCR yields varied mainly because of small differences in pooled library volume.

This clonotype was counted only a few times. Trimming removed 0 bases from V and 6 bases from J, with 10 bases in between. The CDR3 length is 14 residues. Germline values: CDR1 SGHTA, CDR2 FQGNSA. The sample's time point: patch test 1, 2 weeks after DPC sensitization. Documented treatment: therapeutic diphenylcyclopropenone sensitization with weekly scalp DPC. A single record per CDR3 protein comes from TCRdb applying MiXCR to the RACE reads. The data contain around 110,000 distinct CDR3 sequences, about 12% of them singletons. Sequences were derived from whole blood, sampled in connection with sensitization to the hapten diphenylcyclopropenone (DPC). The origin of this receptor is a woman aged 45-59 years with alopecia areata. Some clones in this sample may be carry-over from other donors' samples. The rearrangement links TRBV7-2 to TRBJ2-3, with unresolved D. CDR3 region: CASSLADGMDTQYF. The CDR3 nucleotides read TGTGCCAGCAGCTTAGCCGATGGGATGGATACGCAGTATTTT.